The clone carrying this T cell receptor (beta chain) was counted a few times. The data were obtained in a study of blood T cell repertoires in COVID-19. CDR3 length: 22 residues. The germline CDR1 and CDR2 sequences are LNHDA and SQIVND (reference sequence). Trimming took off 6 bases at V and 0 bases at J, with 33 bases between the two ends. This table comes from immunoSEQ multiplex PCR, and its TCRdb copy is limited to in-frame clones, with some not included. The profile covers fewer than 85,000 clones, with 82% appearing a single time and 21% taken by the ten largest. This receptor was identified in a human donor in a cohort sampled during active COVID-19. The sequenced material came from peripheral blood. The J gene is TRBJ1-5, the V gene TRBV19, with a weak D call TRBD1 (5 bases). The CDR3 loop is CASSIPGVRSIRGSNSNQPQHF. In DNA form, the CDR3 reads TGTGCCAGTAGCATCCCGGGGGTCCGTTCAATCCGTGGATCGAATAGCAATCAGCCCCAGCATTTT.